Below are 16 T cell receptor beta chains sequenced from a single sample in a study of OX40 agonist ivuxolimab in advanced cancers. TCRdb's copy holds only in-frame clones and misses some; the assay was immunoSEQ multiplex PCR. The data contain approximately 100,000 clones, 90% to 95% of them seen just once; the ten biggest clones take up roughly 0.33%. This specimen consisted of CD4+ or CD8+ T cells sorted from blood, obtained in a trial of the OX40 agonist ivuxolimab. Every receptor here comes from an adult with an advanced solid tumor such as melanoma, head and neck, liver or kidney cancer.

The V gene is TRBV11-1, the J gene TRBJ2-7; D might be TRBD1 (7 bases). In germline, CDR1 is SGHAT, CDR2 FQDESV (reference sequence). The germline V and J ends were trimmed by 2 bases and 1 base, with 9 bases remaining between them. This CDR3 has 14 amino acids. The CDR3 here is CASSLSGGSYEQYF. CDR3 DNA: TGTGCCAGCAGCTTATCAGGGGGGTCCTACGAGCAGTACTTC.

This chain uses TRBV28 with TRBJ2-1; no clear D gene. CDR3 length: 12 residues. CDR1 and CDR2 from the germline V gene are MDHEN and SYDVKM. Trimming stripped 9 bases from V and 8 bases from J, with 14 bases between. DNA of the CDR3: TGTGCCAGTAAAGGAAATTTTGATGAGCAGTTCTTC. The encoded protein is CASKGNFDEQFF.

This clone showed up just once. The rearrangement joins TRBV7-2 to TRBJ2-2, with TRBD1 identical over 10 bases. The CDR3 totals 15 residues. Germline CDR1 reads SGHTA; CDR2 reads FQGNSA. Trimming removed 6 bases from V and 6 bases from J; junction bases left unmatched: 7. CDR3: CASSPPGTGAGELFF. The CDR3 nucleotides read TGTGCCAGCAGTCCGCCCGGGACAGGGGCCGGGGAGCTGTTTTTT.

The sample holds one count of this clone. The chain combines TRBV2 with TRBJ2-1; D is unclear. Deletions cut 7 bases from V and 4 bases from J, with 5 bases between. The CDR3 sequence is 11 residues long. CDR1 is SNHLY and CDR2 is FYNNEI in the germline V gene. Here the CDR3 reads CASTGYNEQFF. The CDR3 DNA reads TGTGCCAGCACGGGTTACAATGAGCAGTTCTTC.

The chain employs TRBV11-2 and TRBJ2-5; 7 positions match TRBD2. Germline trimming cut 5 bases from V and 3 bases from J; bases unmatched to any gene: 6. Germline V gives CDR1 SGHAT, CDR2 FQNNGV. The CDR3 length is 14 residues. CDR3 residues: CASSGRLAKETQYF. The CDR3 DNA reads TGTGCCAGCAGCGGCAGACTAGCAAAAGAGACCCAGTACTTC.

CDR3 coding DNA: TGCGCCAGCAGCAAGGAAGATACGCAGTATTTT. Encoded protein: CASSKEDTQYF. This chain uses TRBV5-1 with TRBJ2-3, with unresolved D. CDR1 and CDR2 (germline): SGHRS, YFSETQ. V was pared by 4 bases and J by 5 bases, with 5 bases between. CDR3 length: 11 amino acids.

The CDR3 DNA sequence: TGTGCCAGCAGCTTAGGAGGATCGGCAGATACGCAGTATTTT. Translated: CASSLGGSADTQYF. The V call is TRBV7-2, the J call TRBJ2-3; D ambiguous. Germline CDR1 is SGHTA and CDR2 is FQGNSA. Trimming cost V 1 base and J 4 bases, with 9 bases left between them. This CDR3 has 14 amino acids.

The V gene is TRBV19, the J gene TRBJ1-5; D call uncertain. Germline V gene sequence: CDR1 LNHDA, CDR2 SQIVND (reference sequence). The CDR3 totals 16 residues. Trimming stripped 0 bases from V and 0 bases from J, with 9 bases between. The CDR3 sequence: CASSIEYYSSNQPQHF. The CDR3 DNA is TGTGCCAGTAGTATAGAATATTACAGTAGCAATCAGCCCCAGCATTTT.

The chain couples TRBV4-1 to TRBJ2-1, with 11 bases fitting TRBD2. CDR3 length: 17 amino acids. Germline-derived CDR1 and CDR2 are MGHRA and YSYEKL. V was clipped by 0 bases and J by 6 bases; unmatched bases: 7. The CDR3 here is CASSQDERLAGGNEQFF. The CDR3 DNA reads as TGCGCCAGCAGCCAAGATGAACGGCTAGCGGGAGGCAATGAGCAGTTCTTC.

The gene calls are TRBV5-1 and TRBJ1-1; maybe TRBD1 (6 bases). The length of the CDR3 is 15 residues. Trimming stripped 2 bases from V and 3 bases from J, with 14 bases between. CDR1 and CDR2 (germline): SGHRS, YFSETQ. In DNA form, the CDR3 reads TGCGCCAGCAGCTTCGGTGGGGGCGGAGACACTGAAGCTTTCTTT. Amino acids: CASSFGGGGDTEAFF. The full variable domain, rest sourced from reference TRBV5-1 and TRBJ1-1, is KAGVTQTPRYLIKTRGQQVTLSCSPISGHRSVSWYQQTPGQGLQFLFEYFSETQRNKGNFPGRFSGRQFSNSRSEMNVSTLELGDSALYLCASSFGGGGDTEAFFGQGTRLTVV.

This chain joins TRBV5-1 and TRBJ2-2, with 8 bases that match TRBD2. The germline V gene encodes CDR1 SGHRS and CDR2 YFSETQ. The CDR3 loop spans 17 amino acids. J gave up 6 bases and V 5 bases, and 15 bases lay outside the gene matches. The CDR3 is CASSQGSGGRTPGELFF. CDR3 nucleotides: TGCGCCAGCAGTCAGGGATCCGGCGGGAGGACCCCCGGGGAGCTGTTTTTT.

This clone has just one count. The V and J genes are TRBV6-5 and TRBJ2-6; D is perhaps TRBD2 (5 bases). The germline V gene has CDR1 MNHEY and CDR2 SVGAGI. CDR3 size: 14 residues. V lost 5 bases to trimming and J lost 2 bases, with 7 bases between them. The DNA for the CDR3 is TGTGCCAGCAGTCCGGGGACTGGGGCCAACGTCCTGACTTTC. Translating it yields CASSPGTGANVLTF.

The chain couples TRBV7-3 to TRBJ2-1; TRBD2 aligns across 11 bases. The length of the CDR3 is 14 residues. The germline V gene encodes CDR1 SGHTA and CDR2 FQGTGA. Germline trimming cut 5 bases from V and 7 bases from J; bases unmatched to any gene: 4. In DNA, the CDR3 is TGTGCCAGCAGCCAGGCTAGCGGGAGGAATGAGCAGTTCTTC. This translates into CASSQASGRNEQFF.

The CDR3 DNA follows: TGTGCCAGCAGGCTAGCGGGAGGGTCAGCAGATACGCAGTATTTT. As protein: CASRLAGGSADTQYF. The chain carries TRBV27 and TRBJ2-3; 12 bases line up with TRBD2. V dropped 6 bases and J dropped 4; count of bases not matched to a gene: 5. Germline lookup yields CDR1 MNHEY and CDR2 SMNVEV (reference sequence). This CDR3 spans 15 amino acids.

The rearrangement uses TRBV5-1 and TRBJ2-1; D is uncertain. V lost 0 bases to trimming and J lost 5 bases, with 6 bases between them. Germline assignment: CDR1 SGHRS and CDR2 YFSETQ. The CDR3 is 13 residues long. CDR3 nucleotides: TGCGCCAGCAGCTTGGTCCCGCACAATGAGCAGTTCTTC. It codes for CASSLVPHNEQFF. The full variable domain, completed using reference TRBV5-1 and TRBJ2-1, is KAGVTQTPRYLIKTRGQQVTLSCSPISGHRSVSWYQQTPGQGLQFLFEYFSETQRNKGNFPGRFSGRQFSNSRSEMNVSTLELGDSALYLCASSLVPHNEQFFGPGTRLTVL.

The J gene is TRBJ2-5, the V gene TRBV5-1, with 12 bases identical to TRBD1. Germline assignment: CDR1 SGHRS and CDR2 YFSETQ. V was clipped by 3 bases and J by 4 bases; unmatched bases: 1. The CDR3 length is 14 residues. The CDR3 nucleotides read TGCGCCAGCAGCTCGGGACAGGGGGCAGAGACCCAGTACTTC. Amino acids: CASSSGQGAETQYF.